A selection of T cell receptor beta chains follows, all from one sample in a study of patients and donors after allogeneic stem cell transplantation. TCRdb reprocessed the RT-PCR reads via MiXCR and lists one record per CDR3 protein. The sample lists some 960,000 distinct CDR3 sequences, approximately 18% occurring once. The sequenced material came from blood, either unsorted or a sorted T cell fraction (not recorded which). All receptors derive from a human donor who was either an allogeneic HSCT recipient or a stem cell or donor lymphocyte infusion donor (not recorded which). It is not recorded whose cells these are; they may come from a transplant donor. Both conserved end residues are trimmed from each CDR3.

V gene,J gene,CDR3 protein
TRBV10-3,TRBJ2-3,AISASGGTSTDTQY
TRBV7-2,TRBJ1-5,ASSYRDRPNQPQH
TRBV4-1,TRBJ2-7,ASSQPRTGGYEQY
TRBV5-5,TRBJ2-1,ASSFSQYNEQF
TRBV5-6,TRBJ1-5,ASSLWGVNSNQPQH
TRBV11-3,TRBJ2-1,ASSLVSGQGF
TRBV12-3/TRBV12-4,TRBJ2-6,ASSFSPFSGANVLT
TRBV7-9,TRBJ1-6,ASSPGTEPNSPLH
TRBV7-2,TRBJ1-5,ASSPGGGDNQPQH
TRBV28,TRBJ2-7,AAQGLPLPEQY
TRBV12-3/TRBV12-4,TRBJ2-1,ASSFPTSGDNEQF
TRBV4-1,TRBJ1-1,ASSQIGGGSTEAF
TRBV29-1,TRBJ2-1,SVGSGRYNEQF
TRBV13,TRBJ2-1,ASSLGRWKTSGDGNEQF
TRBV9,TRBJ2-1,ASSVGFIQGGNEQF
TRBV5-1,TRBJ2-5,ASRTGGVETQY
TRBV7-9,TRBJ2-1,ASSFSMLEQF
TRBV20-1,TRBJ2-1,SALVGTSGSNEQF
TRBV6-5,TRBJ1-1,ASSYAGPNTEAF
TRBV4-1,TRBJ2-7,ASSREGIREQY
TRBV5-6,TRBJ2-7,ASSLAGRTGDEQY
TRBV5-1,TRBJ1-3,ASSSRQGTGNTIY
TRBV10-3,TRBJ2-5,AISGSDGETQY
TRBV29-1,TRBJ1-2,SVAGQGDVYGYT
TRBV29-1,TRBJ1-1,SVKTGHMNTEAF
TRBV5-1,TRBJ1-2,ASSLGGQGYSGYT